Below, 10 T cell receptor beta chains from the same sample are listed, as sequenced in a study of blood T cell repertoires in COVID-19. Generated by immunoSEQ multiplex PCR, the TCRdb table keeps only in-frame clones and is missing some. The table has approximately 210,000 clones, around 90% seen once; the top ten hold 1.5% to 2%. Source material: peripheral blood. All receptors come from a man between 65 and 79 years old with acute or convalescent COVID-19.

The chain links TRBV12-3 or TRBV12-4 to TRBJ2-2; 8 nucleotides align to TRBD2. The CDR3 length is 13 residues. The junction had 5 bases not matched to a gene; V was cut back by 6 bases and J by 8 bases. CDR3 sequence: CASRGLATGELFF. The CDR3 DNA sequence: TGTGCCAGCAGAGGACTAGCTACGGGGGAGCTGTTTTTT.

V usage is TRBV7-2 and J usage is TRBJ1-2; D is unresolved. The CDR3 runs 17 residues. Germline CDR1 SGHTA, CDR2 FQGNSA. V shed 0 bases and J shed 0 bases, with 14 bases lying between them. The CDR3 coding sequence is TGTGCCAGCAGCTTAGCGGGTCTGGGGAGTACTAACTATGGCTACACCTTC. This encodes CASSLAGLGSTNYGYTF. Complete variable domain (other parts from reference TRBV7-2 and TRBJ1-2): GAGVSQSPSNKVTEKGKDVELRCDPISGHTALYWYRQSLGQGLEFLIYFQGNSAPDKSGLPSDRFSAERTGGSVSTLTIQRTQQEDSAVYLCASSLAGLGSTNYGYTFGSGTRLTVV.

The rearrangement links TRBV10-3 to TRBJ2-3, with TRBD1 matching 9 bases. The CDR3 is 14 residues long. Germline CDR1 ENHRY, CDR2 SYGVKD. Germline trimming cut 6 bases from V and 1 base from J; bases unmatched to any gene: 2. Here the CDR3 DNA reads TGTGCCATCAGGAGGACAGGGGGCACAGATACGCAGTATTTT. Amino acid sequence: CAIRRTGGTDTQYF.

The V and J genes are TRBV9 and TRBJ1-6; 8 positions agree with TRBD1. Trimming cost V 3 bases and J 8 bases; bases outside gene matches: 4. The CDR3 runs to 14 residues. Germline V gene data show CDR1 as SGDLS and CDR2 as YYNGEE. As DNA, the CDR3 is TGTGCCAGCAGCGCTCAGGGGGCGTATTCACCCCTCCACTTT. This codes for CASSAQGAYSPLHF.

This clone was seen only a few times. The chain combines TRBV5-4 with TRBJ2-1; 8 bases are shared with TRBD2. Germline lookup yields CDR1 SGHNT and CDR2 YYREEE (reference sequence). This CDR3 spans 16 amino acids. Trimming took 0 bases from V and 3 from J; bases not matched to a gene: 5. The CDR3: CASSLGVSGIYNEQFF. CDR3 sequence (DNA): TGTGCCAGCAGCTTGGGAGTTAGCGGGATCTACAATGAGCAGTTCTTC. The full variable domain, in which reference TRBV5-4 and TRBJ2-1 provide the parts outside the CDR3, is ETGVTQSPTHLIKTRGQQVTLRCSSQSGHNTVSWYQQALGQGPQFIFQYYREEENGRGNFPPRFSGLQFPNYSSELNVNALELDDSALYLCASSLGVSGIYNEQFFGPGTRLTVL.

The V call is TRBV18, the J call TRBJ2-5, with D possibly being TRBD2 (5 bases). The germline V gene encodes CDR1 KGHSH and CDR2 LQKENI. The V gene lost 2 bases and the J gene lost 0 bases, with 13 bases spanning the gap. The CDR3 has 16 amino acids. CDR3 loop: CASSPNRLTYQETQYF. The CDR3 nucleotides are TGTGCCAGCTCACCAAACAGACTAACTTACCAAGAGACCCAGTACTTC.

Of note for this clone: The identical CDR3 is also encoded by other nucleotide sequences in the sample. The chain couples TRBV7-9 to TRBJ1-1, with 7 positions matching TRBD1. The V gene's germline CDR1 is SEHNR and CDR2 FQNEAQ (reference sequence). J was trimmed by 0 bases and V by 2 bases; bases with no gene match: 0. The CDR3 is 14 residues long. CDR3 sequence reads: CASSLTGVNTEAFF. CDR3 nucleotides: TGTGCCAGCAGCTTAACAGGGGTGAACACTGAAGCTTTCTTT.

The CDR3 spells CASSFPYYEGGYTF. The CDR3 DNA follows: TGTGCCAGCAGTTTTCCCTATTACGAGGGCGGCTACACCTTC. V and J are TRBV28 and TRBJ1-2; no reliable D call. Germline loops: CDR1 MDHEN, CDR2 SYDVKM. V was cut by 3 bases and J by 8 bases, with 16 bases left in between. This CDR3 is built from 14 residues.

The chain combines TRBV6-2 or TRBV6-3 with TRBJ2-7, with 8 bases that match TRBD1. The CDR3 consists of 14 residues. Per the germline V gene, CDR1 is MNHEY and CDR2 is SVGEGT. V lost 6 bases and J lost 3; bases outside the gene matches: 7. The CDR3 region is CASRYRDRFYEQYF. CDR3 nucleotide sequence: TGTGCCAGCAGGTACCGGGACAGGTTCTACGAGCAGTACTTC.

The chain employs TRBV7-2 and TRBJ1-2; TRBD1 aligns across 12 bases. V lost 3 bases and J lost 4; bases outside the gene matches: 6. This CDR3 has 16 residues. Germline-derived CDR1 and CDR2 are SGHTA and FQGNSA. The CDR3 bases are TGTGCCAGCAGCTTTCCCGGGACAGGGGGCGCCTATGGCTACACCTTC. It codes for CASSFPGTGGAYGYTF.